This T cell receptor beta chain was captured by sequencing in a study of T cells after somatic rescue of genetic block. The method was immunoSEQ multiplex PCR; TCRdb's version includes in-frame clones alone and lacks a portion of them. The table has approximately 71,000 clones, around 92% seen once; the top ten hold 2.5% to 3.5%. The count of this clone is one. Trimming shortened V by 3 bases and J by 7 bases, and 13 bases separated the two germline ends. The CDR3 is 13 residues long. Germline CDR1 and CDR2: LNHNV and YYDKDF (reference sequence). The sample comprised peripheral blood mononuclear cells (PBMCs). The receptor's source is a man aged 40-55 years. The rearrangement links TRBV15 to TRBJ2-7, with a weak D call TRBD1 (8 bases). The DNA of the CDR3 is TGTGCCACCAGCAGGATACAGGGGGGGGAGCAGTACTTC. Its protein is CATSRIQGGEQYF.